This T cell receptor beta chain was sequenced in a study of blood T cells in healthy people across ages. A sample-barcoded 5' primer and a J-beta primer mix were used in a second PCR of about 7 to 12 cycles. Researchers report that a template-switch adaptor with 12 random nucleotides tagged each cDNA molecule. Using its own MiXCR run on the 5' RACE reads, TCRdb lists one record per CDR3 protein. The profile shows some 900,000 distinct CDR3 sequences, about 30% of them singletons. Study-wide points: Unsorted PBMCs prevented conclusive naive versus antigen-experienced comparison. Samples with more naive T cells showed higher observed beta diversity.

Details on this clonotype: Its antigen remains unidentified.

The CDR3 length is 13 residues. V trimming: 2 bases; J trimming: 11 bases; junction bases outside the gene matches: 6. Extraction yielded at least 6 micrograms of total RNA per sample. This clonotype originated in a woman of 80 years or more in good health. Material: blood. The chain links TRBV12-3 or TRBV12-4 to TRBJ2-5; 9 nucleotides line up with TRBD1. The CDR3 loop is CASSLTGGSEQYF. CDR3 nucleotides: TGTGCCAGCAGTTTAACAGGGGGCAGTGAGCAGTACTTC.